This T cell receptor beta chain is drawn from a study of T cell changes during pregnancy in multiple sclerosis (dated by TCRdb to about 2019). Regarding the research as a whole: The study looked at changes in the T cell repertoire across pregnancy in women with multiple sclerosis.

Remarks on this clone: The antigen it binds to is not known. No base quality values were provided; no much bigger clone lies one nucleotide off.

Library creation used the immunoSEQ multiplex PCR assay. Entries here come from immuneACCESS through TCRdb and include only in-frame sequences with V and J called. Some clones fail to appear in such tables; in the studies checked, an unresolved V gene covers under half of the shortfall, and the cause of the remainder is unknown. The sample table lists roughly 110,000 clones, roughly 90% of them with a count of one. The ten most abundant clones make up less than 2% of the sample. The V end gives up 8 bases and the J end 0 bases, leaving 1 base in the junction not matched to a gene. The CDR3 holds 13 amino acids from the cysteine to the phenylalanine. Only CDR3 DNA remains: 39 bases, in frame from the first base. From the germline V gene, CDR1 is SNHLY and CDR2 is FYNNEI.

This clonotype originated in a female donor with multiple sclerosis, enrolled in a pregnancy study. This chain joins TRBV2 to TRBJ1-5; TRBD1 lines up with 7 middle nucleotides. Source: peripheral blood, taken after pregnancy. The CDR3 region: CASGQDSNQPQHF. The nucleotide sequence is TGTGCCAGCGGACAGGATAGCAATCAGCCCCAGCATTTT.